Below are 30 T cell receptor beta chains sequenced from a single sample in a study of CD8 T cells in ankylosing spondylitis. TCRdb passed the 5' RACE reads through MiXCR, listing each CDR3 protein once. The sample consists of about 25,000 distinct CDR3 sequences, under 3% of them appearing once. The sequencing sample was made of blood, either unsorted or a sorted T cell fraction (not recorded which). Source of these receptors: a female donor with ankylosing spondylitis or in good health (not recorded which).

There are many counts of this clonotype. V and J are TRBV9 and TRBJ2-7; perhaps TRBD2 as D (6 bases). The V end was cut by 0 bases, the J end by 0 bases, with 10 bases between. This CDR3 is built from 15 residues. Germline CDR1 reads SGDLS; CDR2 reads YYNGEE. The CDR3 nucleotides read TGTGCCAGCAGCGTAGTAGCGGAAACCTCCTACGAGCAGTACTTC. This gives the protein CASSVVAETSYEQYF.

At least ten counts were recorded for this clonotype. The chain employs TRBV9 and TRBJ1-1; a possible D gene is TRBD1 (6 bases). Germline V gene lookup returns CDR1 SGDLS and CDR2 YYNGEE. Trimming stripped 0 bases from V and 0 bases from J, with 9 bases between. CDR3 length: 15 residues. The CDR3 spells CASSVEQGLNTEAFF. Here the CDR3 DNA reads TGTGCCAGCAGCGTAGAACAGGGCCTGAACACTGAAGCTTTCTTT.

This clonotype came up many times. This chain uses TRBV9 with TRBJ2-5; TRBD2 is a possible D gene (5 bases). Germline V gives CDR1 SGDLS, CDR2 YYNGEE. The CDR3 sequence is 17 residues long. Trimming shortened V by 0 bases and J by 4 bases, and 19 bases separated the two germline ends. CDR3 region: CASSVGEGSPKGETQYF. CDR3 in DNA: TGTGCCAGCAGCGTAGGAGAGGGTTCTCCCAAGGGAGAGACCCAGTACTTC.

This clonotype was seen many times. The CDR3 reads CASSVEGGYGYTF. CDR3 DNA sequence: TGTGCCAGCAGCGTCGAGGGAGGCTATGGCTACACCTTC. This chain uses TRBV9 with TRBJ1-2, with D unresolved. The CDR3 contains 13 residues. Trimming left V 2 bases short and J 4 bases short, with 9 bases between. CDR1 and CDR2 (germline): SGDLS, YYNGEE. Combining the CDR3 with reference TRBV9 and TRBJ1-2 gives the whole variable domain DSGVTQTPKHLITATGQRVTLRCSPRSGDLSVYWYQQSLDQGLQFLIQYYNGEERAKGNILERFSAQQFPDLHSELNLSSLELGDSALYFCASSVEGGYGYTFGSGTRLTVV.

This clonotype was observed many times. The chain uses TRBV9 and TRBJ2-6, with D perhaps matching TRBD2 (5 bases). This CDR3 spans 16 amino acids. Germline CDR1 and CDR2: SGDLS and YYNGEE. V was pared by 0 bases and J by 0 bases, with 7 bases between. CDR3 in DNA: TGTGCCAGCAGCGTAGGTGGACTCTCTGGGGCCAACGTCCTGACTTTC. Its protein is CASSVGGLSGANVLTF.

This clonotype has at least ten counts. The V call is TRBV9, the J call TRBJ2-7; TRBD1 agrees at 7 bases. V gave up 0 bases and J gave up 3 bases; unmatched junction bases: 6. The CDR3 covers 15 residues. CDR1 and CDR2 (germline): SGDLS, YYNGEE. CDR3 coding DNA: TGTGCCAGCAGCGTAGGAGGGGGACAGAACTACGAGCAGTACTTC. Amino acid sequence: CASSVGGGQNYEQYF.

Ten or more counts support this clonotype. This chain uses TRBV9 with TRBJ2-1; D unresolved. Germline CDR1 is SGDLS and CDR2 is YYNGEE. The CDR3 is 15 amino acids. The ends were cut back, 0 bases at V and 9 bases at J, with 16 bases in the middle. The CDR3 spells CASSVDSFSQAEQFF. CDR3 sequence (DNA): TGTGCCAGCAGCGTAGACTCCTTTTCTCAGGCTGAGCAGTTCTTC.

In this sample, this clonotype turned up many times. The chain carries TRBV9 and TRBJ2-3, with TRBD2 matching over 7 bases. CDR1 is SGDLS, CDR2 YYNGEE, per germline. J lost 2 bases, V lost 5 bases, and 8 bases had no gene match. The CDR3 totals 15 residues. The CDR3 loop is CASSLERDVTDTQYF. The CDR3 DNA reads TGTGCCAGCAGTCTCGAGCGGGATGTCACAGATACGCAGTATTTT.

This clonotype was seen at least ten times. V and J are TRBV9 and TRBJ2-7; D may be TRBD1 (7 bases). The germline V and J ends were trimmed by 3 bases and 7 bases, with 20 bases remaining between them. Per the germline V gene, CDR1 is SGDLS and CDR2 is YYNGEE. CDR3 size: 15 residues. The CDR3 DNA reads TGTGCCAGCAGCGCGCGGGACAGTGGGAGTTTGGAGCAGTACTTC. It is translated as CASSARDSGSLEQYF.

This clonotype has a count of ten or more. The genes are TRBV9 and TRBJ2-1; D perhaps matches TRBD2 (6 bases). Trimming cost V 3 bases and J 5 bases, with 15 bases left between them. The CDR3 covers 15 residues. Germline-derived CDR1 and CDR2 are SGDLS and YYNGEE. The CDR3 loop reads CASSDPRDFHNEQFF. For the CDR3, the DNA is TGTGCCAGCAGCGACCCCCGGGACTTCCACAATGAGCAGTTCTTC.

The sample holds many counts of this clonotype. CDR3 coding DNA: TGTGCCAGCAGCGCAAGACAGGGTTCCGGCGAGCAGTACTTC. Translating gives CASSARQGSGEQYF. The chain employs TRBV9 and TRBJ2-7, with TRBD1 matching over 7 bases. The germline gives CDR1 SGDLS, CDR2 YYNGEE. Unmatched junction bases numbered 9, after V lost 3 bases and J lost 6 bases. This CDR3 has 14 residues. Filled out from reference TRBV9 and TRBJ2-7, the complete variable domain reads DSGVTQTPKHLITATGQRVTLRCSPRSGDLSVYWYQQSLDQGLQFLIQYYNGEERAKGNILERFSAQQFPDLHSELNLSSLELGDSALYFCASSARQGSGEQYFGPGTRLTVT.

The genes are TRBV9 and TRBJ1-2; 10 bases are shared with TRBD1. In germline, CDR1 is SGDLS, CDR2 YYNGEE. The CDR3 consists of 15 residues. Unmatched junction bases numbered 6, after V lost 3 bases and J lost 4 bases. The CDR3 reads CASSAGQGVAYGYTF. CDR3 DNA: TGTGCCAGCAGCGCCGGACAGGGGGTGGCCTATGGCTACACCTTC.

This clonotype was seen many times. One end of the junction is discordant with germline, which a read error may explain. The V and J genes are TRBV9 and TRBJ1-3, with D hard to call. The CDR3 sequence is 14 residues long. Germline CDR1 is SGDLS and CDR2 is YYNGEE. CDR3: CASSVERPGNTIYF. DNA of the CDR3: TGTGCCAGCAGCGTAGAGCGGCCTGGGAACACCATATATTTT.

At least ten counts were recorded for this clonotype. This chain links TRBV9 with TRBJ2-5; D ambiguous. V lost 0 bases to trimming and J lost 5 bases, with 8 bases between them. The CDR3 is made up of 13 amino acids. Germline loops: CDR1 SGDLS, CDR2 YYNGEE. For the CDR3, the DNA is TGTGCCAGCAGCGTAGGACCAATCGAGACCCAGTACTTC. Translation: CASSVGPIETQYF.

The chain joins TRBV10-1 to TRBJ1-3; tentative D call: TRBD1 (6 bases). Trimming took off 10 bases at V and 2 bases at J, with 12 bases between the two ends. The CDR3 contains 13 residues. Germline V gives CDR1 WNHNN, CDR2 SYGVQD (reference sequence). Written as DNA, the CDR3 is TGCGCCATGTCCCGGGACACTGGAAACACCATATATTTT. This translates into CAMSRDTGNTIYF.

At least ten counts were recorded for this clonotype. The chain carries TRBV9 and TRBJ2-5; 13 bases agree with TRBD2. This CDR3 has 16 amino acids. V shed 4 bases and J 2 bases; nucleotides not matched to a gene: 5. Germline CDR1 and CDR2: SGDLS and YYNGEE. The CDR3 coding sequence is TGTGCCAGCAGCACCTGGACTAGCGGGAGACAAGAGACCCAGTACTTC. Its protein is CASSTWTSGRQETQYF.

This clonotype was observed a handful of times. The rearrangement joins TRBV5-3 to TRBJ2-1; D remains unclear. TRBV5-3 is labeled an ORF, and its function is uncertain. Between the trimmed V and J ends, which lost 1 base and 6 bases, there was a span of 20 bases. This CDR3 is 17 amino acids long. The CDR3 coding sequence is TGTGCCAGAAGCTTGAGTTCTCTGGCCTACTGGTGCAATGAGCAGTTCTTC. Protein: CARSLSSLAYWCNEQFF.

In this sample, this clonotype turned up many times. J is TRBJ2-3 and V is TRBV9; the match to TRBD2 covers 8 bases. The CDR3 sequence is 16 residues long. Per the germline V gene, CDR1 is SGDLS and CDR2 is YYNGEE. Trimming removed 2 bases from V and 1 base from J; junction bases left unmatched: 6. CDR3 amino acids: CASSVSAGVGTDTQYF. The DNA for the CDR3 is TGTGCCAGCAGCGTCTCAGCGGGAGTCGGCACAGATACGCAGTATTTT.

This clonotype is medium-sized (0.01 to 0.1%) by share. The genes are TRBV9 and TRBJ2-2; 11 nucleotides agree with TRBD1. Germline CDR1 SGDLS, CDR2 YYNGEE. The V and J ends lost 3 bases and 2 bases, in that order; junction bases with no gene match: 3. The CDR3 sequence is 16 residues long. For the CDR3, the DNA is TGTGCCAGCAGCGCCGGACAGGGGGCTAACACCGGGGAGCTGTTTTTT. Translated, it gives CASSAGQGANTGELFF.

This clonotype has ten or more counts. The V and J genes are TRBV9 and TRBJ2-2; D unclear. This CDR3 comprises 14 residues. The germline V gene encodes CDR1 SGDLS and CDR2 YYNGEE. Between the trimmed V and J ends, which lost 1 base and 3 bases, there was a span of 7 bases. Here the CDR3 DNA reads TGTGCCAGCAGCGTAACCCCAGACACCGGGGAGCTGTTTTTT. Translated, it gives CASSVTPDTGELFF.

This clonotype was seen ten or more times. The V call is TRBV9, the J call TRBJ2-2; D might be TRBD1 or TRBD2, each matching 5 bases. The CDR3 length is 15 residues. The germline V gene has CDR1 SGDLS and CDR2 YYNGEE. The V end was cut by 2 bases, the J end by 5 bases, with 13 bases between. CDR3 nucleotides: TGTGCCAGCAGCGTGGGGCCTTCGGGGACCGGGGAGCTGTTTTTT. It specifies CASSVGPSGTGELFF.

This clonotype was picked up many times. The CDR3 nucleotides are TGTGCCAGCAGCGTAGGCAACGCGAACACCGGGGAGCTGTTTTTT. It yields the protein CASSVGNANTGELFF. The chain joins TRBV9 to TRBJ2-2; D remains ambiguous. V gave up 0 bases and J gave up 0 bases, with 6 bases separating them. The CDR3 loop spans 15 amino acids. The germline V gene has CDR1 SGDLS and CDR2 YYNGEE.

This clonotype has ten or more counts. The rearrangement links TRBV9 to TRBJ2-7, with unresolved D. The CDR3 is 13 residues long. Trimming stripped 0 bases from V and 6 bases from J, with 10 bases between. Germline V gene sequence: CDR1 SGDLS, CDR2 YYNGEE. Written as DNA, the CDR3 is TGTGCCAGCAGCGTAGAGGCCGCAGGCGAGCAGTACTTC. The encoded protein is CASSVEAAGEQYF.

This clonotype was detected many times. The CDR3 DNA is TGTGCCAGCAGCGGTGCCAGCTCCTACGAGCAGTACTTC. This encodes CASSGASSYEQYF. The chain is built from TRBV9 and TRBJ2-7; no firm D call. The CDR3 is made up of 13 amino acids. CDR1 is SGDLS, CDR2 YYNGEE, per germline. V was shortened by 3 bases and J by 0 bases, with 7 bases between the two germline ends.

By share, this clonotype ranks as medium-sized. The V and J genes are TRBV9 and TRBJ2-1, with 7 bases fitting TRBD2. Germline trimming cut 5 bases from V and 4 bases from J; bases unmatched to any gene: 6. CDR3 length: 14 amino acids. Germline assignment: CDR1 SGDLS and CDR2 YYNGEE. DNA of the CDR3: TGTGCCAGCAGTACGACTAGCAATTACAATGAGCAGTTCTTC. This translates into CASSTTSNYNEQFF.

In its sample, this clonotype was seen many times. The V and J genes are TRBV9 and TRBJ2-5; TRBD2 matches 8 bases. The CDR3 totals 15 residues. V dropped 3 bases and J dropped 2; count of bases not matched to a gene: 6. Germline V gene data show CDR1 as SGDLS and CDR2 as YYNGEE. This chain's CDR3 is CASSGPGGRQETQYF. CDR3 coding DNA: TGTGCCAGCAGCGGCCCGGGGGGGCGGCAAGAGACCCAGTACTTC.

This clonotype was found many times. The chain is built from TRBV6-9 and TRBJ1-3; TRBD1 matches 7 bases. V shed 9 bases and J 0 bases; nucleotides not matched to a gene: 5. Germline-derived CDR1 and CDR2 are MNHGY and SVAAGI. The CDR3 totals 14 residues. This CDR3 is CARDRVYSGNTIYF. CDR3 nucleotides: TGTGCCAGAGACAGGGTCTACTCTGGAAACACCATATATTTT.

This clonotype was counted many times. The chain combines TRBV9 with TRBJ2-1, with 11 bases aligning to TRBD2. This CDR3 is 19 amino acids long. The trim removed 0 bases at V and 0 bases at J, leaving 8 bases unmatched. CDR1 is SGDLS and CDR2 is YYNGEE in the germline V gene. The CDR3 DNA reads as TGTGCCAGCAGCGTAGCTAGTGCTAGCGGGGGGTTCTCCTACAATGAGCAGTTCTTC. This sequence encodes CASSVASASGGFSYNEQFF.

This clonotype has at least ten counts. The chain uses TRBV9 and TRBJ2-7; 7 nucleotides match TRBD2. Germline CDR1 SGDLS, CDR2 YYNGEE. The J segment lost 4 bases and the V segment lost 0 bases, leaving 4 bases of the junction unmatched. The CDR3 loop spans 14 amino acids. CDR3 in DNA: TGTGCCAGCAGCGTAGATGCGGGAGCTTACGAGCAGTACTTC. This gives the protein CASSVDAGAYEQYF.

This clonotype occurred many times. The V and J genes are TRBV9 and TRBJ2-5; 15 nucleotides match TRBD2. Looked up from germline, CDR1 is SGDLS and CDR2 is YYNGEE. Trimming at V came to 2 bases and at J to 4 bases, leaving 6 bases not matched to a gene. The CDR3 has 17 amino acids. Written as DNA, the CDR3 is TGTGCCAGCAGCGTTGGACTAGCGGGGGGGCTGGCAGAGACCCAGTACTTC. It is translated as CASSVGLAGGLAETQYF.